This T cell receptor (beta chain) was identified during a study of tumor and adjacent non-tumor tissue in lung cancer. Study-wide context: Histology: about twelve adenocarcinoma, a couple of squamous cell carcinoma, 1 small cell lung cancer. On average, productive TCRbeta reads reached roughly 4.2 million per sample.

RNA was extracted from bulk tissue without any cell sorting. More than 3 cm separated this lung sample from the edge of the tumor. The sample holds many counts of this clonotype. What it binds is unknown. Three rounds of nested PCR, following a modified ARM-PCR protocol, produced the TCRbeta library. TCRdb reanalysed the multiplex PCR reads using MiXCR and keeps one entry per CDR3 protein. Of some 97,000 distinct CDR3 sequences in the sample, 60% to 80% were seen once. Trimming cost V 5 bases and J 9 bases; bases outside gene matches: 22. The CDR3 loop spans 18 amino acids. Germline values: CDR1 MNHNS, CDR2 SASEGT. Study conclusions and caveats: Top 100 clones took a larger repertoire share in normal lung.

This TCR came from a man aged 25-45 years with non-small cell lung cancer. The sequenced sample was distant non-tumor lung tissue. V is TRBV6-1 and J is TRBJ2-1; 7 bases are a match to TRBD1. CDR3 in amino acids: CASSRPTRGLAAGGEQFF. The CDR3 DNA is TGTGCCAGCAGTCGCCCAACTAGGGGGCTGGCGGCGGGTGGTGAGCAGTTCTTC.